The rows below give T cell receptor beta chains drawn from one sample of a study of control samples from healthy donors and cancer patients. Assay: immunoSEQ multiplex PCR; the TCRdb copy retains only in-frame clones and omits some. The sample consists of 250,000 to 300,000 clones, more than 65% of them appearing once. Source material: PBMCs. The receptors stem from a woman aged 55-70 years with lung cancer. CDR3s include the opening cysteine and the closing phenylalanine or tryptophan. Fields, in order: V gene, J gene, D gene, clone size, CDR3 DNA, CDR3 protein. A D gene is named only where the DNA matches it firmly. Clone size is stated in some rows and not others, as once, few, many or a class when expanded.

TRBV19	TRBJ1-4	TRBD1	-	TGTGCCAGTAGTAAACAGGGGGCAGGAGAAAAACTGTTTTTT	CASSKQGAGEKLFF
TRBV6-5	TRBJ1-4	-	-	TGTGCCAGCAGTTACCAGCGGAGTGAAAAACTGTTTTTT	CASSYQRSEKLFF
TRBV30	TRBJ1-5	TRBD1	-	TGTGCCTGGAGTCCAACCGGGACAGCGAATCAGCCCCAGCATTTT	CAWSPTGTANQPQHF
TRBV3-1/TRBV3-2	TRBJ1-5	-	few	TGTGCCAGCAGCCAAGGTTGGGGCAATCAGCCCCAGCATTTT	CASSQGWGNQPQHF
TRBV5-1	TRBJ2-1	TRBD2	-	TGCGCCAGCAGCTTGTATCAGGGACTAAACAATGAGCAGTTCTTC	CASSLYQGLNNEQFF
TRBV5-8	TRBJ2-7	-	-	TGTGCCAGCAGCTTGACAAACTACGAGCAGTACTTC	CASSLTNYEQYF
TRBV24-1	TRBJ2-7	TRBD1	-	TGTGCCACCGGACCGAGGACAGGGGGCTCATACGAGCAGTACTTC	CATGPRTGGSYEQYF
TRBV2	TRBJ1-5	TRBD1	-	TGTGCCAGTCGTCCCGGGACAGTCGATCAGCCCCAGCATTTT	CASRPGTVDQPQHF
TRBV24-1	TRBJ1-4	-	-	TGTGCCACCTACAGGGCATCCCGGGTCTCCCGTGAAAAACTGTTTTTT	CATYRASRVSREKLFF
TRBV28	TRBJ1-2	-	-	TGTGCCAGCAGTCACAACAACAGGGAGGGCGGCTACACCTTC	CASSHNNREGGYTF
TRBV5-1	TRBJ1-2	-	few	TGCGCCAGCAGCTCCGAGGGCAGGCGGAACGGCTACACCTTC	CASSSEGRRNGYTF
TRBV19	TRBJ1-2	-	-	TGTGCCAGTAGTATAACGCATTATAACTATGGCTACACCTTC	CASSITHYNYGYTF
TRBV7-3	TRBJ2-3	-	-	TGTGCCAGCAGCTTATTGGGGAACCAGCAGTCAGATACGCAGTATTTT	CASSLLGNQQSDTQYF
TRBV18	TRBJ2-7	-	-	TGTGCCAGCTCACCAGGGGGTCTCCCCTACGAGCAGTACTTC	CASSPGGLPYEQYF
TRBV5-4	TRBJ2-5	TRBD2	-	TGTGCCAGCAGCTTGGATAGCGGGAGGGCCGGAAGGGCCCAGTACTTC	CASSLDSGRAGRAQYF